The clone carrying this T cell receptor (beta chain) was counted many times. Its matching antigen is unknown. The PBMCs were taken from over 9.5 ml of fresh peripheral blood. This sample was included in a study of T cells in Graves' hyperthyroidism and ophthalmopathy. The overall study: Peripheral blood specimens were obtained at initial diagnosis, prior to any treatment. Study-wide results and limits: Blood also held most thyroid clonotypes expanded beyond 0.001. Ophthalmopathy was identified by the model a median about six months ahead of onset.

From RNA transcripts, TCR beta CDR3 regions were amplified. An initial round of RT-PCR targeting the TCR CDR3 relied on the HTBI primer set. Each CDR3 protein gets one entry after TCRdb re-called the multiplex PCR reads with MiXCR. The sample includes around 300,000 distinct CDR3 sequences, roughly 13% of them seen just once. V lost 3 bases, J lost 4 bases, and 12 bases lay in between. CDR3 size: 13 residues. Germline V lookup: CDR1 DFQATT, CDR2 SNEGSKA (reference sequence). The receptor was derived from a woman in her thirties or forties with Graves' ophthalmopathy. The specimen sequenced was blood. The chain recombines TRBV20-1 with TRBJ1-1; D remains ambiguous. As DNA, the CDR3 is TGCAGTGCTAGTTTTCCGGGAATCACTGAAGCTTTCTTT. Its protein is CSASFPGITEAFF.